These 32 T cell receptor beta chains came from one sample sequenced in a study of post-analysis software for immune sequencing data. These TCRs are of unknown antigen specificity. The TCR beta cDNA libraries contained unique molecular identifiers. TCRdb passed the PCR reads through MiXCR, listing each CDR3 protein once. The table records about 820,000 distinct CDR3 sequences, approximately 53% of them present only once. General study points: Several TRBV segments (TRBV5-6, TRBV5-1 and TRBV20-1 among them) occurred more frequently in patients than in controls.

The sample taken for sequencing was blood. The receptors were gathered from a girl aged 5 to 17 with multiple sclerosis.

Only a few counts were recorded for this clonotype. The V and J genes are TRBV29-1 and TRBJ2-5, with TRBD1 matching 7 bases. The CDR3 runs to 14 residues. CDR1 and CDR2 (germline): SQVTM, ANQGSEA. V was clipped by 5 bases and J by 1 base; unmatched bases: 7. The CDR3 loop reads CSVTGTVTQETQYF. CDR3 nucleotide sequence: TGCAGCGTTACCGGGACAGTCACCCAAGAGACCCAGTACTTC.

This clonotype was seen a few times. The genes are TRBV29-1 and TRBJ2-4, with D perhaps being TRBD1 or TRBD2 (5 bases each). TRBJ2-7 explains the end of the DNA better; the J call may be wrong. Germline V gene lookup returns CDR1 SQVTM and CDR2 ANQGSEA. The CDR3 runs to 14 residues. The CDR3: CSATTGTVAHEQYF. CDR3 nucleotides: TGCAGCGCTACTACCGGGACCGTCGCCCACGAGCAGTACTTC.

This chain joins TRBV4-1 and TRBJ1-2; D is undetermined. The germline V gene has CDR1 MGHRA and CDR2 YSYEKL. Between the trimmed V and J ends, which lost 2 bases and 2 bases, there was a span of 9 bases. The CDR3 covers 14 residues. CDR3 sequence reads: CASSQTTGNYGYTF. The CDR3 nucleotides are TGCGCCAGCAGCCAAACTACGGGGAACTATGGCTACACCTTC.

The genes are TRBV10-3 and TRBJ2-7; D not resolved. The CDR3 has 12 amino acids. Trimming shortened V by 11 bases and J by 3 bases, and 14 bases separated the two germline ends. Looked up from germline, CDR1 is ENHRY and CDR2 is SYGVKD. CDR3 loop: CAAAEALYEQYF. For the CDR3, the DNA is TGTGCCGCCGCCGAAGCTCTCTACGAGCAGTACTTC.

The chain is built from TRBV11-2 and TRBJ2-7, with D maybe TRBD2 (6 bases). The DNA end is more similar to TRBJ2-5, so the J call may be wrong. The CDR3 has 17 amino acids. CDR1 is SGHAT, CDR2 FQNNGV, per germline. The CDR3 region has the DNA TGTGCCAGCAGCTTAGGGTCCGTCTCGGGAGTTGGGGAGACCCAGTACTTC. Residues: CASSLGSVSGVGETQYF.

This clonotype turned up a few times. The CDR3 reads CASSSPPDEKLFF. CDR3 sequence (DNA): TGTGCCAGCAGTTCTCCCCCGGATGAAAAACTGTTTTTT. V usage is TRBV6-5 and J usage is TRBJ1-4; D is unresolved. Trimming stripped 4 bases from V and 6 bases from J, with 9 bases between. This CDR3 region has 13 residues. Germline CDR1 is MNHEY and CDR2 is SVGAGI.

V gene TRBV7-3 combines with J gene TRBJ2-7, with 8 positions matching TRBD2. The CDR3 totals 16 residues. Per germline, CDR1 SGHTA and CDR2 FQGTGA. V dropped 2 bases and J dropped 3; count of bases not matched to a gene: 9. The DNA for the CDR3 is TGTGCCAGCAGCTTATATCGTGCGGGAGGCCTCTACGAGCAGTACTTC. Residues: CASSLYRAGGLYEQYF.

The rearrangement joins TRBV7-9 to TRBJ2-7; tentative D call: TRBD1 (5 bases). V was trimmed by 3 bases and J by 3 bases, leaving 15 bases between them. The CDR3 length is 15 residues. From germline, CDR1 is SEHNR and CDR2 FQNEAQ (reference sequence). The CDR3: CASSFGAQPRYEQYF. For the CDR3, the DNA is TGTGCCAGCAGCTTTGGGGCCCAACCCCGCTACGAGCAGTACTTC.

In this sample, this clonotype turned up a few times. The chain recombines TRBV12-3 or TRBV12-4 with TRBJ1-2; 10 nucleotides line up with TRBD1. Germline trimming cut 3 bases from V and 4 bases from J; bases unmatched to any gene: 8. The CDR3 runs 16 residues. CDR3: CASSFLTGGRVYGYTF. The CDR3 DNA sequence: TGTGCCAGCAGTTTTCTGACAGGGGGCCGTGTCTATGGCTACACCTTC.

V and J are TRBV7-9 and TRBJ2-5, with 7 bases fitting TRBD1. The CDR3 is made up of 14 amino acids. Germline loops: CDR1 SEHNR, CDR2 FQNEAQ (reference sequence). Trimming took 8 bases from V and 3 from J; bases not matched to a gene: 9. The CDR3 DNA reads TGTGCCAGCTGTCTTGGGACAGCCGAAGAGACCCAGTACTTC. This translates into CASCLGTAEETQYF.

The J gene is TRBJ2-5, the V gene TRBV12-3 or TRBV12-4, with TRBD2 matching over 14 bases. The DNA end is more similar to TRBJ2-7, so the J call may be wrong. The CDR3 runs to 17 residues. DNA of the CDR3: TGTGCCAGCAGGGGGGGACTAGCGGGAGCATTATTTTACGAGCAGTACTTC. This sequence encodes CASRGGLAGALFYEQYF.

The rearrangement uses TRBV3-1 and TRBJ2-1, with a possible D match to TRBD2 (6 bases). Germline V gives CDR1 LGHDT, CDR2 YNNKEL (reference sequence). The V end lost 0 bases, the J end lost 0 bases, and 15 bases lay between the germline ends. This CDR3 is built from 18 residues. CDR3 loop: CASSQEVTGARSYNEQFF. The CDR3 DNA sequence: TGTGCCAGCAGCCAAGAAGTTACGGGAGCACGCTCCTACAATGAGCAGTTCTTC.

This clonotype was counted a few times. The chain carries TRBV7-9 and TRBJ2-3, with D unresolved. In germline, CDR1 is SEHNR, CDR2 FQNEAQ (reference sequence). This CDR3 contains 15 residues. V was shortened by 4 bases and J by 2 bases, with 13 bases between the two germline ends. CDR3 sequence: CASSYGRQYTDTQYF. The CDR3 region has the DNA TGTGCCAGCAGCTACGGGCGGCAGTACACAGATACGCAGTATTTT.

The CDR3 DNA follows: TGTGCCAGCAGCGTAAATCTTTACTATGGCTACACCTTC. It is translated as CASSVNLYYGYTF. The gene calls are TRBV14 and TRBJ1-2, with D hard to call. CDR1 and CDR2 (germline): SGHDN, FVKESK. This CDR3 is 13 amino acids long. Trimming pared 5 bases from V and 3 bases from J, leaving 10 bases between.

The chain carries TRBV5-1 and TRBJ2-1, with 8 bases matching TRBD2. Germline V gives CDR1 SGHRS, CDR2 YFSETQ. The CDR3 has 20 residues. V shed 1 base and J 5 bases; nucleotides not matched to a gene: 20. In DNA form, the CDR3 reads TGCGCCAGCAGCTTGTCAATGGGGCTAGCGGGCCCGAGGGGAGACAATGAGCAGTTCTTC. This sequence encodes CASSLSMGLAGPRGDNEQFF.

V is TRBV15 and J is TRBJ1-1; D not certain. CDR3 size: 14 residues. Trimming removed 0 bases from V and 4 bases from J, with 9 bases in between. Germline loops: CDR1 LNHNV, CDR2 YYDKDF (reference sequence). CDR3 residues: CATSRDYRSTEAFF. CDR3 coding DNA: TGTGCCACCAGCAGAGATTATCGTAGCACTGAAGCTTTCTTT.

The chain has TRBV11-2 and TRBJ1-5; 7 bases match TRBD1. V trimming: 4 bases; J trimming: 6 bases; junction bases outside the gene matches: 27. CDR3 length: 21 amino acids. In germline, CDR1 is SGHAT, CDR2 FQNNGV. CDR3 residues: CASSWGTDVRQGLRGSQPQHF. In DNA, the CDR3 is TGTGCCAGCAGCTGGGGGACCGACGTAAGACAGGGTCTGAGGGGCAGTCAGCCCCAGCATTTT.

This clonotype was detected only a few times. CDR3 sequence: CASSESKGADTQYF. The CDR3 DNA reads TGCGCCAGCAGTGAGTCGAAGGGGGCAGATACGCAGTATTTT. The chain is built from TRBV10-2 and TRBJ2-3; a weak D match, TRBD1 (6 bases). The V gene's germline CDR1 is WSHSY and CDR2 SAAADI. The CDR3 sequence is 14 residues long. With 0 bases removed from V and 4 bases from J, the gap between germline ends came to 8 bases.

The chain recombines TRBV12-3 or TRBV12-4 with TRBJ2-1; the match to TRBD2 covers 8 bases. The CDR3 sequence is 15 residues long. The ends lost 6 bases at V and 6 bases at J; junction bases unmatched: 10. The chain's CDR3 is CASRLVVAGRNEQFF. DNA of the CDR3: TGTGCCAGCAGACTCGTTGTAGCGGGACGCAATGAGCAGTTCTTC.

This clonotype was seen a few times. The J gene is TRBJ2-6, the V gene TRBV11-2; tentative D call: TRBD1 (5 bases). In germline, CDR1 is SGHAT, CDR2 FQNNGV. The length of the CDR3 is 16 residues. V lost 5 bases, J lost 0 bases, and 11 bases lay in between. In DNA, the CDR3 is TGTGCCAGCAGCCTCAGCAGGGACTCTGGGGCCAACGTCCTGACTTTC. Encoded protein: CASSLSRDSGANVLTF.

There are a few counts of this clonotype. V gene TRBV6-5 combines with J gene TRBJ1-2; D may be TRBD1 (6 bases). The CDR3 totals 16 residues. Per the germline V gene, CDR1 is MNHEY and CDR2 is SVGAGI. V was cut by 2 bases and J by 4 bases, with 17 bases left in between. The CDR3 is CASSYGDWGGGYGYTF. The CDR3 DNA reads TGTGCCAGCAGTTACGGTGACTGGGGGGGCGGCTATGGCTACACCTTC.

Concerning this clonotype: Relative to the germline gene, one junction end is altered; a read error may explain this. V is TRBV7-7 and J is TRBJ2-1; a possible D gene is TRBD1 (6 bases). The CDR3 extends over 12 amino acids. CDR1 is SSHAT, CDR2 FNYEAQ, per germline (reference sequence). The CDR3 DNA is TGTGCTAGCAGCCAGACGGACAGTGAGCAGTTCTTC. Translated, it gives CASSQTDSEQFF.

The rearrangement links TRBV20-1 to TRBJ2-1; D possibly corresponds to TRBD2 (7 bases). Germline CDR1 DFQATT, CDR2 SNEGSKA (reference sequence). Trimming stripped 5 bases from V and 5 bases from J, with 22 bases between. CDR3 size: 16 residues. The CDR3 region has the DNA TGCAGTGCTTCCCCAGGCGGCGGGGGCCACCACAATGAGCAGTTCTTC. Protein: CSASPGGGGHHNEQFF.

The chain links TRBV2 to TRBJ2-5; tentative D call: TRBD2 (7 bases). The J call may be in error: the DNA end matches TRBJ2-7 better. CDR3 size: 15 residues. The germline V gene has CDR1 SNHLY and CDR2 FYNNEI. The CDR3 loop reads CASSEYGGRSYEQYF. In DNA, the CDR3 is TGTGCCAGCAGTGAGTACGGGGGGCGAAGCTACGAGCAGTACTTC.

This clonotype showed up just a few times. One junction end disagrees with the germline gene, perhaps due to a read error. The chain couples TRBV3-1 to TRBJ2-7, with D possibly called TRBD1 or TRBD2 (5 bases each). Germline V gene data show CDR1 as LGHDT and CDR2 as YNNKEL (reference sequence). This CDR3 has 13 residues. CDR3 protein: CASSGTLVYGQYF. CDR3 in DNA: TGTGCCAGCAGTGGGACGTTGGTCTACGGGCAGTACTTC.

The rearrangement links TRBV12-3 or TRBV12-4 to TRBJ2-1, with 10 nucleotides matching TRBD2. V gave up 6 bases and J gave up 2 bases; unmatched junction bases: 7. The CDR3 has 16 residues. CDR3 coding DNA: TGTGCCAGCAGAAAACTAGCGGGGAAGACCTACAATGAGCAGTTCTTC. Its protein is CASRKLAGKTYNEQFF.

The rearrangement uses TRBV15 and TRBJ2-5, with 11 bases that match TRBD1. The J call may be wrong; the DNA end is better matched by TRBJ2-7. Germline lookup yields CDR1 LNHNV and CDR2 YYDKDF (reference sequence). This CDR3 is built from 14 residues. The CDR3 protein is CATSCGTGGIEQYF. DNA for the CDR3: TGTGCCACCAGCTGCGGGACAGGGGGGATCGAGCAGTACTTC.

This clonotype was detected only once. The chain carries TRBV5-1 and TRBJ2-5; D unresolved. Germline V gene lookup returns CDR1 SGHRS and CDR2 YFSETQ. The CDR3 contains 14 residues. Trimming cost V 4 bases and J 0 bases, with 10 bases left between them. In DNA form, the CDR3 reads TGCGCCAGCAGCCCCGGCCTGTACCAAGAGACCCAGTACTTC. Amino acids: CASSPGLYQETQYF.

J is TRBJ2-5 and V is TRBV4-2, with 10 bases matching TRBD2. The CDR3 has 15 amino acids. CDR1 LGHNA and CDR2 YNFKEQ come from the germline V gene. Unmatched junction bases numbered 5, after V lost 2 bases and J lost 5 bases. The CDR3 region has the DNA TGTGCCAGCAGCCAATTACTAGCGGGGAGGGAGACCCAGTACTTC. Encoded protein: CASSQLLAGRETQYF.

This chain uses TRBV29-1 with TRBJ1-5, with 9 bases matching TRBD1. J was trimmed by 6 bases and V by 7 bases; bases with no gene match: 4. Looked up from germline, CDR1 is SQVTM and CDR2 is ANQGSEA. The CDR3 loop spans 12 amino acids. CDR3 nucleotides: TGCAGCGCGGGGACAGGGTTTCAGCCCCAGCATTTT. Translated: CSAGTGFQPQHF.

The chain is built from TRBV25-1 and TRBJ1-1; D may be TRBD1 (5 bases). Looked up from germline, CDR1 is MGHDK and CDR2 is SYGVNS. V was clipped by 7 bases and J by 4 bases, with 16 bases between them. The CDR3 covers 14 residues. The CDR3 here is CASKGPGGGTEAFF. As DNA, the CDR3 is TGTGCCAGCAAGGGGCCCGGTGGTGGCACTGAAGCTTTCTTT.

This clonotype was picked up a small number of times. This rearrangement joins TRBV6-5 to TRBJ1-4; 8 bases line up with TRBD1. This CDR3 contains 14 residues. Germline CDR1 MNHEY, CDR2 SVGAGI. V shed 5 bases, J shed 5 bases, and the junction held 4 bases outside the gene matches. CDR3 DNA sequence: TGTGCCAGCAGTACGGACAGGGTCAATGAAAAACTGTTTTTT. It yields the protein CASSTDRVNEKLFF.